This T cell receptor (beta chain) appears in the sequencing data of a study of radiotherapy plus CTLA-4 blockade in lung cancer. V lost 1 base, J lost 1 base, and 11 bases lay in between. Germline-derived CDR1 and CDR2 are MGHRA and YSYEKL. The CDR3 is made up of 16 amino acids. Here immunoSEQ multiplex PCR was the method, and the copy in TCRdb shows in-frame clones only, minus some. The top ten clones hold roughly 9.7% of a sample with about 68,000 clones, 70% to 85% of them seen once. The starting material was peripheral blood, obtained from a patient treated with radiotherapy plus ipilimumab. This sequence was found in a human donor with non-small cell lung cancer who had a complete response to radiotherapy plus ipilimumab. V is TRBV4-1 and J is TRBJ1-3; tentative D call: TRBD1 (6 bases). The CDR3 nucleotides read TGCGCCAGCAGCCAAGCCCGAAGGGGGTCTGGAAACACCATATATTTT. Its protein is CASSQARRGSGNTIYF.